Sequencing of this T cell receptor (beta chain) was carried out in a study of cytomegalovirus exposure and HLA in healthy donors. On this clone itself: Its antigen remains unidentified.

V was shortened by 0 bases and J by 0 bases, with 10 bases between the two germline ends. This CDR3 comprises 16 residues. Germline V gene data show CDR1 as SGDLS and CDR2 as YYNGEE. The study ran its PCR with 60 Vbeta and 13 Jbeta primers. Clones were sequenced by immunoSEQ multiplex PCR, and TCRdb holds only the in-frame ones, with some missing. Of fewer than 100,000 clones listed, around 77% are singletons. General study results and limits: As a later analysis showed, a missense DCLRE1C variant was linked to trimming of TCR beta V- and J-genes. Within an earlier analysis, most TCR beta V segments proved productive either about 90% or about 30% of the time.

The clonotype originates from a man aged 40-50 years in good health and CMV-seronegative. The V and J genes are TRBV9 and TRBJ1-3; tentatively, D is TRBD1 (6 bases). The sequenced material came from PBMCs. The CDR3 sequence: CASSVGVQGSGNTIYF. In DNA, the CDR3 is TGTGCCAGCAGCGTAGGGGTACAGGGCTCTGGAAACACCATATATTTT. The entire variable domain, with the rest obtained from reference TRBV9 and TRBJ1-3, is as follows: DSGVTQTPKHLITATGQRVTLRCSPRSGDLSVYWYQQSLDQGLQFLIQYYNGEERAKGNILERFSAQQFPDLHSELNLSSLELGDSALYFCASSVGVQGSGNTIYFGEGSWLTVV.